This TCR beta chain was recorded in a study of blood T cells in healthy people across ages. General study results and limits: Researchers report that TCR beta diversity correlated strongly with naive T cell percentage. Per million T cells, TCR beta diversity dropped about linearly as age rose.

The V and J ends lost 6 bases and 5 bases respectively, with 14 bases between them. Germline CDR1 and CDR2: MNHEY and SVGEGT. This CDR3 is 14 amino acids long. Peripheral blood from each donor was collected in a volume of approximately 9.2 milliliters. Comment on this clonotype: The antigen remains undetermined.

Combining a sample-barcoded 5' primer with a J-beta primer mix, a second PCR ran for about 6 to 11 cycles. TCRdb used MiXCR to reprocess the 5' RACE reads, holding one entry per CDR3 protein. Of more than 800,000 distinct CDR3 sequences listed, about 28% are singletons. This chain joins TRBV6-2 or TRBV6-3 and TRBJ1-5, with D possibly matching TRBD1 (6 bases). This clonotype originated in a woman of 80 years or more in good health. The sample comprised blood. CDR3 amino acids: CASSSNREDQPQHF. CDR3 sequence (DNA): TGTGCCAGCAGCTCCAACAGGGAGGATCAGCCCCAGCATTTT.